These 21 T cell receptor beta chains were sequenced from one sample in a study of blood T cell repertoires in COVID-19. The protocol was immunoSEQ multiplex PCR, while the TCRdb copy is restricted to in-frame clones and leaves out a portion. The sample has 97,000 or so clones, more than 75% seen once. What was sequenced was peripheral blood. These TCRs come from a man aged 50-59 years with active or convalescent COVID-19.

As to this clone: This sample includes further DNA sequences coding for the same CDR3. The genes are TRBV18 and TRBJ2-3; possibly TRBD1 for D (6 bases). In germline, CDR1 is KGHSH, CDR2 LQKENI. V gave up 3 bases and J gave up 1 base, with 8 bases separating them. CDR3 length: 14 amino acids. Written as DNA, the CDR3 is TGTGCCAGCTCACCGTCAGGGGGCACAGATACGCAGTATTTT. Amino acid sequence: CASSPSGGTDTQYF.

V gene TRBV6-1 combines with J gene TRBJ2-2; TRBD1 might be the D (6 bases). CDR1 is MNHNS and CDR2 is SASEGT in the germline V gene. The V and J ends lost 2 bases and 7 bases respectively, with 14 bases between them. The CDR3 contains 15 residues. The CDR3 nucleotides read TGTGCCAGCAGTGAACGTAATCAGGGGATCGGGGAGCTGTTTTTT. Its translation: CASSERNQGIGELFF.

The rearrangement links TRBV24-1 to TRBJ2-7, with 7 bases aligning to TRBD1. The CDR3 has 16 residues. CDR1 and CDR2 from the germline V gene are KGHDR and SFDVKD. V gave up 2 bases and J gave up 3 bases; unmatched junction bases: 9. The CDR3 DNA follows: TGTGCCACCAGTGATTCTTTGACAGGGATGTACTACGAGCAGTACGTC. It translates to CATSDSLTGMYYEQYV.

J is TRBJ1-1 and V is TRBV28, with a tentative D call TRBD1 (6 bases). Germline lookup yields CDR1 MDHEN and CDR2 SYDVKM. This CDR3 is built from 16 residues. Deletions cut 8 bases from V and 1 base from J, with 20 bases between. For the CDR3, the DNA is TGTGCCAGCCGGGGGGGGGCTCCGATTGCGAACACTGAAGCTTTCTTT. Residues: CASRGGAPIANTEAFF.

The genes are TRBV10-2 and TRBJ2-1; 9 bases line up with TRBD2. J was trimmed by 2 bases and V by 4 bases; bases with no gene match: 3. This CDR3 is built from 15 residues. Per germline, CDR1 WSHSY and CDR2 SAAADI. The CDR3 sequence: CASSAERGAYNEQFF. CDR3 bases: TGCGCCAGCAGTGCGGAGCGGGGGGCCTACAATGAGCAGTTCTTC.

The chain is built from TRBV19 and TRBJ2-7; the match to TRBD1 covers 7 bases. CDR3 length equals 16 residues. CDR1 is LNHDA, CDR2 SQIVND, per germline (reference sequence). Losses at the gene ends were 8 bases for V and 2 bases for J; bases not matched to a gene: 15. CDR3 nucleotide sequence: TGTGCCAGTGCGAGAAACAGGGGCCGCGACACCTACGAGCAGTACTTC. Translating gives CASARNRGRDTYEQYF.

This clone was detected once. This chain joins TRBV3-1 (or the pseudogene TRBV3-2) and TRBJ1-2; TRBD1 matches 7 bases. The CDR3 covers 14 residues. In germline, CDR1 is LGHDT, CDR2 YNNKEL (reference sequence). Trimming at V came to 3 bases and at J to 4 bases, leaving 5 bases not matched to a gene. The CDR3 here is CASSQSRDSYGYTF. The CDR3 region has the DNA TGTGCCAGCAGCCAGTCCCGGGACAGCTATGGCTACACCTTC.

This chain uses TRBV30 with TRBJ2-2; a possible D gene is TRBD2 (7 bases). The CDR3 spans 15 residues. CDR1 GTSNPN and CDR2 SVGIG come from the germline V gene (reference sequence). Between the trimmed V and J ends, which lost 0 bases and 2 bases, there was a span of 10 bases. The CDR3 DNA follows: TGTGCCTGGAGTGTCGCGGGGGCCAACACCGGGGAGCTGTTTTTT. It is translated as CAWSVAGANTGELFF.

CDR3 sequence (DNA): TGCGCCAGCAGCCTAGGACAGGGTATACCACCCCTCCACTTT. This gives the protein CASSLGQGIPPLHF. The rearrangement uses TRBV23-1 and TRBJ1-6, with 8 nucleotides matching TRBD1. TRBV23-1 qualifies as an ORF whose function is uncertain. The CDR3 consists of 14 residues. The junction had 9 bases not matched to a gene; V was cut back by 6 bases and J by 11 bases.

The V call is TRBV3-1 (or the pseudogene TRBV3-2), the J call TRBJ2-1; perhaps TRBD1 as D (5 bases). V shed 0 bases and J shed 7 bases, with 13 bases lying between them. The length of the CDR3 is 15 residues. Per germline, CDR1 LGHDT and CDR2 YNNKEL (reference sequence). This chain's CDR3 is CASSQDGARPNEQFF. CDR3 nucleotides: TGTGCCAGCAGCCAAGATGGGGCCAGGCCGAATGAGCAGTTCTTC.

This sequence joins TRBV30 and TRBJ1-1, with D perhaps matching TRBD1 (6 bases). Trimming removed 3 bases at V and 3 bases at J, with 11 bases between. The CDR3 length is 13 residues. Looked up from germline, CDR1 is GTSNPN and CDR2 is SVGIG (reference sequence). CDR3 in DNA: TGTGCCTGGAGAGCGGGGGCCGACACTGAAGCTTTCTTT. Translated: CAWRAGADTEAFF.

This chain uses TRBV13 with TRBJ2-1; TRBD2 aligns across 9 bases. CDR3 length: 18 residues. J was trimmed by 0 bases and V by 0 bases; bases with no gene match: 6. Per the germline V gene, CDR1 is PRHDT and CDR2 is FYEKMQ (reference sequence). The CDR3 is CASSLGTSGSSSYNEQFF. The CDR3 region has the DNA TGTGCCAGCAGCTTAGGGACTAGCGGTTCAAGCTCCTACAATGAGCAGTTCTTC.

The V and J genes are TRBV3-1 (or the pseudogene TRBV3-2) and TRBJ2-4; 7 nucleotides match TRBD1. The CDR3 contains 14 residues. The germline CDR1 and CDR2 sequences are LGHDT and YNNKEL (reference sequence). V lost 1 base and J lost 8; bases outside the gene matches: 5. The CDR3 sequence is CASSQGPGGDIQYF. The CDR3 DNA is TGTGCCAGCAGCCAAGGTCCAGGGGGAGACATTCAGTACTTC.

The chain uses TRBV6-5 and TRBJ1-2; D is possibly TRBD1 (6 bases). CDR1 and CDR2 (germline): MNHEY, SVGAGI. Trimming stripped 8 bases from V and 3 bases from J, with 13 bases between. The CDR3 contains 13 residues. The CDR3 region is CASLSGEHYGYTF. CDR3 nucleotides: TGTGCCAGCCTATCAGGGGAGCACTATGGCTACACCTTC.

V gene TRBV18 combines with J gene TRBJ2-1, with 8 bases fitting TRBD1. V lost 4 bases, J lost 7 bases, and 12 bases stayed unmatched. The germline CDR1 and CDR2 sequences are KGHSH and LQKENI. The CDR3 length is 16 residues. CDR3 sequence (DNA): TGTGCCAGCTCACTGAATAACGTGCAGGGGGCGAATGAGCAGTTCTTC. Its translation: CASSLNNVQGANEQFF.

This clone is a singleton in its sample. For the CDR3, the DNA is TGTGCCAGTAGTATAGGAACTATCGGGGGGGCCGGGCAGTTCTTC. It encodes CASSIGTIGGAGQFF. The rearrangement uses TRBV19 and TRBJ2-1, with TRBD2 matching over 8 bases. The length of the CDR3 is 15 residues. V lost 1 base, J lost 12 bases, and 11 bases stayed unmatched. The germline V gene has CDR1 LNHDA and CDR2 SQIVND (reference sequence).

The V and J genes are TRBV18 and TRBJ2-5, with D possibly being TRBD1 (6 bases). CDR1 is KGHSH and CDR2 is LQKENI in the germline V gene. Deletions cut 2 bases from V and 1 base from J, with 11 bases between. This CDR3 is built from 15 residues. The CDR3 region is CASSPSTGSQETQYF. CDR3 nucleotides: TGTGCCAGCTCACCATCGACAGGATCCCAAGAGACCCAGTACTTC.

The genes are TRBV5-8 and TRBJ2-5; 9 bases are a match to TRBD1. The CDR3 consists of 14 residues. Trimming cost V 5 bases and J 4 bases; bases outside gene matches: 6. Germline V lookup: CDR1 SGHTS, CDR2 YDEGEE. In DNA form, the CDR3 reads TGTGCCAGCAGAGAGGGACAGGGCTTAGAGACCCAGTACTTC. Its protein product is CASREGQGLETQYF.

This clone was recorded a few times. This rearrangement joins TRBV7-9 to TRBJ2-7; D may be TRBD2 (6 bases). V was pared by 4 bases and J by 3 bases, with 7 bases between. Germline V CDR1 and CDR2: SEHNR, FQNEAQ (reference sequence). This CDR3 has 12 amino acids. The CDR3 spells CASSYGGYEQYV. CDR3 in DNA: TGTGCCAGCAGCTACGGGGGCTACGAGCAGTACGTC.

The rearrangement joins TRBV25-1 to TRBJ1-4; possible D gene TRBD1, 6 bases. The V end was cut by 9 bases, the J end by 4 bases, with 18 bases between. The CDR3 has 15 amino acids. The germline V gene encodes CDR1 MGHDK and CDR2 SYGVNS. Written as DNA, the CDR3 is TGTGCCAGGAGGGGGGGTTTTCGGGGTAATGAAAAACTGTTTTTT. Translated: CARRGGFRGNEKLFF. The whole variable domain, remainder taken from reference TRBV25-1 and TRBJ1-4, is EADIYQTPRYLVIGTGKKITLECSQTMGHDKMYWYQQDPGMELHLIHYSYGVNSTEKGDLSSESTVSRIRTEHFPLTLESARPSHTSQYLCARRGGFRGNEKLFFGSGTQLSVL.

The chain couples TRBV3-1 (or the pseudogene TRBV3-2) to TRBJ1-2; 7 bases agree with TRBD1. The CDR3 has 13 amino acids. Germline V gene lookup returns CDR1 LGHDT and CDR2 YNNKEL (reference sequence). With V trimmed by 6 bases and J by 7 bases, 8 bases remained unmatched. The CDR3 DNA reads TGTGCCAGCAGTTTCAGACAGGGTAGTGGCTACACCTTC. This encodes CASSFRQGSGYTF.